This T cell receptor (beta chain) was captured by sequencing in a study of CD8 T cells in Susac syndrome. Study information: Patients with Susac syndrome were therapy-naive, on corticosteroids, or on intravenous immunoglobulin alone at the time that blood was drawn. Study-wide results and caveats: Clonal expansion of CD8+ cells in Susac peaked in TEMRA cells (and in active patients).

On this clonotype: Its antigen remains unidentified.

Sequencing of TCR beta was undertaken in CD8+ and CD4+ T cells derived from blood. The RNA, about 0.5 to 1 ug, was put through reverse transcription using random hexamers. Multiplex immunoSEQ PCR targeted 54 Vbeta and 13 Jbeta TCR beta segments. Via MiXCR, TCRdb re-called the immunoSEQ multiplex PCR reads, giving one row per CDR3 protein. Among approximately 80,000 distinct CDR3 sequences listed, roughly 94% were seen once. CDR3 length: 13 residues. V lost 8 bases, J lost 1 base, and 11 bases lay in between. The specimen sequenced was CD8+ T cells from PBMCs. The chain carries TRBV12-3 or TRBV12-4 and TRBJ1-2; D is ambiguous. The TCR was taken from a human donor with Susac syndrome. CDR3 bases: TGTGCCAGCGACGACGAGGGTAACTATGGCTACACCTTC. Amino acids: CASDDEGNYGYTF.